A single sample gave rise to the 27 T cell receptor beta chains below, sequenced in a study of blood T cell repertoires in COVID-19. Assay: immunoSEQ multiplex PCR; the TCRdb copy retains only in-frame clones and omits some. The sample contains some 250,000 clones, 80% to 85% of which appear only once. The specimen sequenced was peripheral blood. The receptors come from a woman aged 55-69 years with active or convalescent COVID-19.

This clone appeared once. CDR3 residues: CASSMIAGGTDTQYF. The CDR3 DNA reads as TGTGCCAGTAGTATGATAGCGGGGGGCACAGATACGCAGTATTTT. The chain has TRBV19 and TRBJ2-3; TRBD2 agrees at 9 bases. With V trimmed by 3 bases and J by 1 base, 2 bases remained unmatched. Per the germline V gene, CDR1 is LNHDA and CDR2 is SQIVND (reference sequence). The CDR3 has 15 residues.

This clone was seen a handful of times. CDR3 bases: TGTGCCAGCAGCTTGAACCAGGGGATGGGTAACACCATATATTTT. Translation: CASSLNQGMGNTIYF. The chain recombines TRBV7-9 with TRBJ1-3; weak D call: TRBD1 (6 bases). Germline CDR1 is SEHNR and CDR2 is FQNEAQ (reference sequence). The CDR3 totals 15 residues. Trimming removed 3 bases at V and 7 bases at J, with 16 bases between.

V and J are TRBV5-6 and TRBJ1-2; tentative D call: TRBD1 (6 bases). Germline lookup yields CDR1 SGHDT and CDR2 YYEEEE. This CDR3 comprises 12 residues. With 3 bases removed from V and 4 bases from J, the gap between germline ends came to 7 bases. CDR3 coding DNA: TGTGCCAGCAGCTCAGGGGTCTATGGCTACACCTTC. Residues: CASSSGVYGYTF. Looking up the rest from reference TRBV5-6 and TRBJ1-2 gives the full variable domain: DAGVTQSPTHLIKTRGQQVTLRCSPKSGHDTVSWYQQALGQGPQFIFQYYEEEERQRGNFPDRFSGHQFPNYSSELNVNALLLGDSALYLCASSSGVYGYTFGSGTRLTVV.

The rearrangement links TRBV6-6 to TRBJ1-4; 12 bases map to TRBD1. The junction had 3 bases not matched to a gene; V was cut back by 6 bases and J by 7 bases. CDR1 is MNHNY, CDR2 SVGAGI, per germline (reference sequence). The CDR3 loop spans 14 amino acids. The CDR3 spells CASRGTGGGEKLFF. In DNA form, the CDR3 reads TGTGCCAGCAGGGGGACAGGGGGCGGTGAAAAACTGTTTTTT.

The V call is TRBV15, the J call TRBJ2-7, with D unclear. CDR1 LNHNV and CDR2 YYDKDF come from the germline V gene (reference sequence). V was cut by 0 bases and J by 2 bases, with 8 bases left in between. The CDR3 is 14 residues long. The CDR3 DNA reads TGTGCCACCAGCAGAGACACAGTTACCTACGAGCAGTACTTC. Residues: CATSRDTVTYEQYF.

This clone was found a few times. The chain is built from TRBV6-2 or TRBV6-3 and TRBJ1-1; maybe TRBD1 (5 bases). CDR1 is MNHEY and CDR2 is SVGEGT in the germline V gene. The CDR3 is 14 residues long. V was pared by 2 bases and J by 7 bases, with 14 bases between. The chain's CDR3 is CASSYEFGQGEAFF. CDR3 DNA: TGTGCCAGCAGTTACGAGTTCGGCCAGGGTGAAGCTTTCTTT.

The chain uses TRBV11-2 and TRBJ2-5, with TRBD2 matching 10 bases. J was trimmed by 7 bases and V by 2 bases; bases with no gene match: 4. Germline lookup yields CDR1 SGHAT and CDR2 FQNNGV. The CDR3 covers 14 residues. The CDR3 nucleotides are TGTGCCAGCAGCTTAAGAGCTAGCGGGGGGACCCAGTACTTC. As protein: CASSLRASGGTQYF.

DNA of the CDR3: TGTGCCAGCAGTGGGCCGGGACAGGGGGGCGGCTACGAGCAGTACTTC. Encoded protein: CASSGPGQGGGYEQYF. This chain links TRBV28 with TRBJ2-7; 11 nucleotides line up with TRBD1. V dropped 5 bases and J dropped 3; count of bases not matched to a gene: 9. The germline gives CDR1 MDHEN, CDR2 SYDVKM. This CDR3 is 16 amino acids long. Variable domain in full (rest from reference TRBV28 and TRBJ2-7): DVKVTQSSRYLVKRTGEKVFLECVQDMDHENMFWYRQDPGLGLRLIYFSYDVKMKEKGDIPEGYSVSREKKERFSLILESASTNQTSMYLCASSGPGQGGGYEQYFGPGTRLTVT.

Ten or more counts support this clone. Other DNA sequences from this sample encode an identical CDR3 as well. The chain is built from TRBV5-1 and TRBJ2-5; 11 nucleotides align to TRBD1. Germline V CDR1 and CDR2: SGHRS, YFSETQ. CDR3 length equals 13 residues. Trimming at V came to 4 bases and at J to 4 bases, leaving 0 bases not matched to a gene. DNA of the CDR3: TGCGCCAGCAGCGGACAGGGGGCAGAGACCCAGTACTTC. It specifies CASSGQGAETQYF.

CDR3 in amino acids: CASSSQVNTEAFF. Here the CDR3 DNA reads TGTGCCAGCAGCTCCCAGGTGAACACTGAAGCTTTCTTT. The chain employs TRBV7-6 and TRBJ1-1; no reliable D call. The CDR3 loop spans 13 amino acids. Trimming pared 4 bases from V and 0 bases from J, leaving 6 bases between. Germline CDR1 SGHVS, CDR2 FNYEAQ.

The chain joins TRBV9 to TRBJ1-3, with D possibly being TRBD1 (5 bases). This CDR3 comprises 16 residues. V shed 0 bases and J shed 0 bases, with 10 bases lying between them. Germline-derived CDR1 and CDR2 are SGDLS and YYNGEE. The CDR3 bases are TGTGCCAGCAGCGTAGGGGGGGTAAGCTCTGGAAACACCATATATTTT. This codes for CASSVGGVSSGNTIYF.

The chain employs TRBV18 and TRBJ1-6; D is perhaps TRBD1 (5 bases). The CDR3 totals 17 residues. The V and J ends lost 3 bases and 3 bases respectively, with 15 bases between them. Germline values: CDR1 KGHSH, CDR2 LQKENI. CDR3 DNA: TGTGCCAGCTCACCCCGCCAGGGTCGCCTCTATAATTCACCCCTCCACTTT. Its translation: CASSPRQGRLYNSPLHF. Looking up the rest from reference TRBV18 and TRBJ1-6 gives the full variable domain: NAGVMQNPRHLVRRRGQEARLRCSPMKGHSHVYWYRQLPEEGLKFMVYLQKENIIDESGMPKERFSAEFPKEGPSILRIQQVVRGDSAAYFCASSPRQGRLYNSPLHFGNGTRLTVT.

The V call is TRBV18, the J call TRBJ1-1; D might be TRBD1 (5 bases). Trimming pared 6 bases from V and 3 bases from J, leaving 11 bases between. CDR3 length: 13 amino acids. Germline V CDR1 and CDR2: KGHSH, LQKENI. This chain's CDR3 is CASSQGKDTEAFF. The CDR3 DNA reads as TGTGCCAGCTCCCAGGGTAAGGACACTGAAGCTTTCTTT.

The genes are TRBV7-8 and TRBJ2-1; unclear D gene. V dropped 5 bases and J dropped 3 bases, with 11 bases sitting between them. CDR1 is SGHVS and CDR2 is FQNEAQ in the germline V gene. The CDR3 extends over 14 amino acids. The CDR3 region has the DNA TGTGCCAGCAGCCCCCGGGTCCTCTACAATGAGCAGTTCTTC. Its translation is CASSPRVLYNEQFF.

This clone appeared a single time. The CDR3 DNA is TGTGCCAGCAGCCAAGATCCCCGGACTAGCGGGGGGCAACGGGTAAGCACAGATACGCAGTATTTT. It codes for CASSQDPRTSGGQRVSTDTQYF. The chain links TRBV4-2 to TRBJ2-3, with 14 bases that match TRBD2. The CDR3 spans 22 residues. J lost 0 bases, V lost 0 bases, and 14 bases had no gene match. CDR1 LGHNA and CDR2 YNFKEQ come from the germline V gene.

This clone was counted once. The chain joins TRBV7-2 to TRBJ2-5, with 7 bases aligning to TRBD2. The V gene's germline CDR1 is SGHTA and CDR2 FQGNSA. The V and J ends lost 4 bases and 9 bases, in that order; junction bases with no gene match: 8. The CDR3 contains 13 residues. The CDR3 protein is CASSSLGAGAQYF. CDR3 coding DNA: TGTGCCAGCAGCTCCTTAGGGGCGGGGGCCCAGTACTTC.

The chain is built from TRBV7-2 and TRBJ2-1; TRBD1 is a possible D gene (5 bases). Germline V gene sequence: CDR1 SGHTA, CDR2 FQGNSA. Trimming removed 1 base at V and 7 bases at J, with 17 bases between. This CDR3 is 16 amino acids long. The CDR3 DNA sequence: TGTGCCAGCAGCTTAGGAAGGACACGCCTGGGGAATGAGCAGTTCTTC. Protein product: CASSLGRTRLGNEQFF.

The DNA for the CDR3 is TGTGCCAGCAGTTACTCTAGCGGGGGGTCCTACGAGCAGTACTTC. It is translated as CASSYSSGGSYEQYF. V usage is TRBV6-5 and J usage is TRBJ2-7, with 10 bases aligning to TRBD2. J lost 1 base, V lost 0 bases, and 0 bases had no gene match. Germline V gives CDR1 MNHEY, CDR2 SVGAGI. This CDR3 has 15 residues.

The chain uses TRBV19 and TRBJ1-2; a weak D match, TRBD1 (6 bases). Germline V gene data show CDR1 as LNHDA and CDR2 as SQIVND (reference sequence). The CDR3 runs 14 residues. Trimming took off 4 bases at V and 4 bases at J, with 13 bases between the two ends. Written as DNA, the CDR3 is TGTGCCAGTAGTAGCGACAGGATTGGCTATGGCTACACCTTC. As protein: CASSSDRIGYGYTF.

This clone was seen only once. The chain recombines TRBV4-3 with TRBJ2-1, with TRBD2 identical over 8 bases. This CDR3 has 16 amino acids. The V gene end was trimmed by 0 bases and the J gene end by 6 bases; junction bases not matched to a gene: 7. Germline V gene sequence: CDR1 LGHNA, CDR2 YSLEER. CDR3 bases: TGCGCCAGCAGCCAAGATCGGATCGGGGGGGCCAATGAGCAGTTCTTC. Amino acid sequence: CASSQDRIGGANEQFF.

This clone has only one observation. The chain employs TRBV21-1 and TRBJ2-1; whether TRBD1, the table's D call, matches the DNA was not checked. TRBV21-1 is a pseudogene. This CDR3 has 15 amino acids. CDR3: CASRREGDTYNEQFF. For the CDR3, the DNA is TGTGCCAGCCGAAGAGAGGGGGATACCTACAATGAGCAGTTCTTC.

The chain links TRBV5-4 to TRBJ1-4; 9 bases are a match to TRBD1. Germline V gene data show CDR1 as SGHNT and CDR2 as YYREEE (reference sequence). The CDR3 is 16 amino acids. The junction had 2 bases not matched to a gene; V was cut back by 2 bases and J by 0 bases. The CDR3 region is CASSFGDRATNEKLFF. The CDR3, as DNA: TGTGCCAGCAGCTTCGGGGACAGGGCAACTAATGAAAAACTGTTTTTT.

The gene calls are TRBV7-2 and TRBJ2-7; 10 bases are shared with TRBD2. V dropped 2 bases and J dropped 6; count of bases not matched to a gene: 7. Germline CDR1 SGHTA, CDR2 FQGNSA. The CDR3 is 15 residues long. CDR3 bases: TGTGCCAGCAGCTTATCAACTAGCGGGGTGAGCGAGCAGTACTTC. Its protein product is CASSLSTSGVSEQYF.

This chain uses TRBV4-2 with TRBJ2-7, with 9 nucleotides matching TRBD2. Germline trimming cut 4 bases from V and 4 bases from J; bases unmatched to any gene: 8. The CDR3 is 15 amino acids. Germline V gene data show CDR1 as LGHNA and CDR2 as YNFKEQ. The CDR3 DNA reads as TGTGCCAGCAGCCCGTTAGCGGGGGTACTTTACGAGCAGTACTTC. It encodes CASSPLAGVLYEQYF.

The rearrangement joins TRBV10-3 to TRBJ1-2; 7 bases match TRBD1. This CDR3 is built from 15 residues. Trimming cost V 0 bases and J 5 bases; bases outside gene matches: 6. Germline values: CDR1 ENHRY, CDR2 SYGVKD. CDR3: CAISESTGEGYGYTF. CDR3 DNA sequence: TGTGCCATCAGTGAGTCCACAGGGGAAGGGTATGGCTACACCTTC.

V and J are TRBV6-4 and TRBJ1-4; 7 positions match TRBD1. The V gene's germline CDR1 is MRHNA and CDR2 SNTAGT. CDR3 length: 13 residues. The V segment lost 10 bases and the J segment 3 bases; nucleotides outside the gene matches: 5. The CDR3 sequence: CATKTGPNEKLFF. CDR3 sequence (DNA): TGTGCCACCAAGACAGGGCCTAATGAAAAACTGTTTTTT.

CDR3 amino acids: CASSTSPGVGRDTQYF. CDR3 DNA sequence: TGTGCCAGCAGCACATCCCCGGGAGTCGGTAGAGATACGCAGTATTTT. V is TRBV21-1 and J is TRBJ2-3; the table's D call of TRBD2 was not tested on the DNA. TRBV21-1 is a recognized pseudogene. This CDR3 region has 16 residues.